These 29 T cell receptor beta chains were all obtained from the same sample, sequenced in a study of regulatory T cells in long-lasting Graves disease. In building TCR beta libraries, iRepertoire HTBI primers were used together with Arm-PCR of CDR3 regions. TCRdb reanalysed the multiplex PCR reads using MiXCR and keeps one entry per CDR3 protein. The top ten hold around 13% of the sample, which has a few hundred thousand distinct CDR3 sequences, 20% to 25% seen once. Time point noted: persistent/refractory GD, antithyroid drugs over 5 years with positive TRAb. The TCR library was made from RNA extracted from PBMCs. The sample here was peripheral blood mononuclear cells (PBMCs), taken when the disease was refractory, from a patient treated with antithyroid drugs. The source of these receptors is a female donor with Graves disease.

As to this clonotype: Possible read error: a much larger clone is one base away. Since no conserved phenylalanine or tryptophan closes the CDR3, a read error is the likely cause. The chain joins TRBV5-1 to TRBJ2-7; D not certain. This CDR3 is 10 amino acids long. The germline V gene has CDR1 SGHRS and CDR2 YFSETQ. DNA for the CDR3: TGTGCCAGCACTCCCTACGAGCAGTACTTA. Encoded protein: CASTPYEQYL.

In regard to this clonotype: Relative to the germline gene, one junction end is altered; a read error may explain this. The rearrangement joins TRBV7-2 to TRBJ1-1, with TRBD1 as a possible D gene (5 bases). CDR1 and CDR2 (germline): SGHTA, FQGNSA. The CDR3 consists of 17 residues. The CDR3 sequence is CASSLTGEGSWNTVAFF. CDR3 DNA sequence: TGTGCCAGCAGCTTAACGGGGGAGGGTTCGTGGAACACTGTAGCTTTCTTT.

The table lists this clonotype with many counts. The chain has TRBV5-1 and TRBJ2-5; D unclear. The V gene lost 0 bases and the J gene lost 1 base, with 7 bases spanning the gap. Germline values: CDR1 SGHRS, CDR2 YFSETQ. The CDR3 is made up of 14 amino acids. The CDR3 protein is CASSLGAAQETQYF. In nucleotides, the CDR3 is TGCGCCAGCAGCTTGGGGGCAGCCCAAGAGACCCAGTACTTC.

This clonotype was picked up many times. The gene calls are TRBV5-1 and TRBJ1-3; D is unclear. The CDR3 length is 14 residues. The germline V and J ends were trimmed by 0 bases and 0 bases, with 4 bases remaining between them. Germline CDR1 and CDR2: SGHRS and YFSETQ. CDR3 sequence (DNA): TGCGCCAGCAGCTTGGAAGGCTCTGGAAACACCATATATTTT. Protein sequence: CASSLEGSGNTIYF.

This clonotype was detected many times. The rearrangement joins TRBV12-3 or TRBV12-4 to TRBJ1-5; TRBD1 agrees at 8 bases. The CDR3 loop spans 15 amino acids. V shed 1 base and J 6 bases; nucleotides not matched to a gene: 5. The CDR3 loop is CASSLEQGGSQPQHF. In DNA form, the CDR3 reads TGTGCCAGCAGTTTAGAACAGGGGGGATCTCAGCCCCAGCATTTT.

This clonotype occurred a few times. The rearrangement joins TRBV25-1 to TRBJ1-4; 7 nucleotides line up with TRBD1. Germline V CDR1 and CDR2: MGHDK, SYGVNS. J lost 8 bases, V lost 2 bases, and 2 bases had no gene match. This CDR3 region has 13 residues. The CDR3 spells CASSEQGVEKLFF. Here the CDR3 DNA reads TGTGCCAGCAGTGAACAGGGGGTAGAAAAACTGTTTTTT.

This clonotype was counted a few times. The germline gene is not matched at one end of the junction; a read error may be the cause. The chain combines TRBV6-1 with TRBJ1-1; no reliable D call. CDR1 MNHNS and CDR2 SASEGT come from the germline V gene. CDR3 size: 13 residues. DNA of the CDR3: TGTGCCAGCACCTCCGTGGGGAACCCTGAAGCTTTCTTT. It specifies CASTSVGNPEAFF.

In its sample, this clonotype was seen many times. The chain couples TRBV7-2 to TRBJ1-2; the D gene is possibly TRBD1 (6 bases). Germline assignment: CDR1 SGHTA and CDR2 FQGNSA. CDR3 length equals 12 residues. The V and J ends lost 5 bases and 7 bases respectively, with 11 bases between them. The CDR3 DNA reads as TGTGCCAGCAGCCCCACCAGGGGTGGCTACACCTTC. It encodes CASSPTRGGYTF.

This clonotype was seen many times. The chain uses TRBV10-3 and TRBJ1-5, with D perhaps TRBD1 (6 bases). The CDR3 contains 15 residues. Per germline, CDR1 ENHRY and CDR2 SYGVKD. Trimming took 0 bases from V and 2 from J, leaving 8 bases between them. The CDR3 loop reads CAISESRGGNQPQHF. The CDR3 coding sequence is TGTGCCATCAGTGAGTCCAGGGGCGGCAATCAGCCCCAGCATTTT.

There are a few counts of this clonotype. This rearrangement joins TRBV10-3 to TRBJ2-2; D gene uncertain. Trimming left V 3 bases short and J 1 base short, with 6 bases between. The CDR3 is 14 amino acids. Germline V gene data show CDR1 as ENHRY and CDR2 as SYGVKD. The CDR3 bases are TGTGCCATCAGTGACCCCCGGAACACCGGGGAGCTGTTTTTT. Its protein is CAISDPRNTGELFF.

This clonotype showed up many times. V and J are TRBV12-3 or TRBV12-4 and TRBJ1-2, with TRBD1 as a possible D gene (5 bases). The CDR3 length is 14 residues. The germline V and J ends were trimmed by 1 base and 1 base, with 7 bases remaining between them. Here the CDR3 reads CASSLGQFNYGYTF. The CDR3 nucleotides read TGTGCCAGCAGTTTAGGACAGTTTAACTATGGCTACACCTTC.

This clonotype came up once. This chain links TRBV6-5 with TRBJ2-3, with 7 nucleotides matching TRBD2. J gave up 4 bases and V 2 bases, and 3 bases lay outside the gene matches. Per germline, CDR1 MNHEY and CDR2 SVGAGI. The CDR3 totals 14 residues. CDR3 in DNA: TGTGCCAGCAGTTACGGACTAGTCGCAGATACGCAGTATTTT. Translating it yields CASSYGLVADTQYF.

About this clonotype itself: A much larger clone differs by one base, so this may be a read error. This chain links TRBV5-5 with TRBJ2-5; perhaps TRBD2 as D (6 bases). Germline lookup yields CDR1 SGHKS and CDR2 YYEKEE (reference sequence). Trimming cost V 0 bases and J 9 bases, with 12 bases left between them. The CDR3 covers 13 residues. CDR3 amino acids: CASSLVRREAQYF. In nucleotides, the CDR3 is TGTGCCAGCAGCTTGGTCAGGAGGGAGGCCCAGTACTTC.

This clonotype was seen repeatedly, ten times or more. This sequence joins TRBV20-1 and TRBJ2-7; TRBD2 aligns across 10 bases. CDR3 length equals 15 residues. Per the germline V gene, CDR1 is DFQATT and CDR2 is SNEGSKA (reference sequence). J was trimmed by 6 bases and V by 6 bases; bases with no gene match: 14. As DNA, the CDR3 is TGCAGTGCAAGGGGGACCGGGACTAGCGCCTTCGAGCAGTACTTC. Protein: CSARGTGTSAFEQYF.

The genes are TRBV6-1 and TRBJ2-3; the D gene is possibly TRBD2 (5 bases). The V gene's germline CDR1 is MNHNS and CDR2 SASEGT. Trimming stripped 3 bases from V and 1 base from J, with 8 bases between. The CDR3 has 14 amino acids. CDR3 coding DNA: TGTGCCAGCAGTGACACAGCGGGCACAGATACGCAGTATTTT. Protein sequence: CASSDTAGTDTQYF.

The chain carries TRBV25-1 and TRBJ2-7; TRBD2 might be the D (5 bases). Germline CDR1 reads MGHDK; CDR2 reads SYGVNS. The CDR3 consists of 19 residues. Trimming removed 4 bases from V and 0 bases from J, with 25 bases in between. CDR3 nucleotides: TGTGCCAGCAGTGCCCAGTTCTCGCGTGGAGGATGGGACTCCTACGAGCAGTACTTC. This translates into CASSAQFSRGGWDSYEQYF.

The chain has TRBV5-1 and TRBJ2-7; either TRBD1 or TRBD2 may supply D (5 bases each). The germline V gene encodes CDR1 SGHRS and CDR2 YFSETQ. Deletions cut 2 bases from V and 5 bases from J, with 17 bases between. This CDR3 is built from 15 residues. The CDR3 DNA follows: TGCGCCAGCAGCTTTGAGGGACGAGGTATCGACGAGCAGTACTTC. This gives the protein CASSFEGRGIDEQYF.

The chain links TRBV28 to TRBJ1-3, with unresolved D. The CDR3 covers 16 residues. Between the trimmed V and J ends, which lost 8 bases and 0 bases, there was a span of 17 bases. CDR1 MDHEN and CDR2 SYDVKM come from the germline V gene. The CDR3: CASSQSDGRSGNTIYF. The CDR3 nucleotides read TGTGCCAGCTCACAATCGGACGGACGCTCTGGAAACACCATATATTTT.

Ten or more counts support this clonotype. The chain is built from TRBV6-2 or TRBV6-3 and TRBJ2-7; D is uncertain. The germline V gene encodes CDR1 MNHEY and CDR2 SVGEGT. The germline V and J ends were trimmed by 6 bases and 1 base, with 22 bases remaining between them. This CDR3 has 17 residues. This chain's CDR3 is CASRPPDGRKSSYEQYF. The DNA for the CDR3 is TGTGCCAGCAGACCCCCCGACGGAAGAAAATCTTCCTACGAGCAGTACTTC.

This clonotype was counted many times. The chain joins TRBV28 to TRBJ2-2; 10 bases line up with TRBD2. There are 15 residues in the CDR3. V lost 3 bases to trimming and J lost 5 bases; unmatched junction nucleotides: 3. Germline CDR1 and CDR2: MDHEN and SYDVKM. The DNA of the CDR3 is TGTGCCAGCAGTTTTCTAGCGGGAGTTACCGGGGAGCTGTTTTTT. It codes for CASSFLAGVTGELFF.

V gene TRBV20-1 combines with J gene TRBJ2-5, with 8 bases aligning to TRBD2. This CDR3 region has 13 residues. V dropped 3 bases and J dropped 2; count of bases not matched to a gene: 2. Germline CDR1 and CDR2: DFQATT and SNEGSKA (reference sequence). This CDR3 reads CSASTSGQETQYF. For the CDR3, the DNA is TGCAGTGCTAGTACTAGCGGACAAGAGACCCAGTACTTC.

In its sample, this clonotype was seen many times. The chain has TRBV20-1 and TRBJ1-5, with TRBD1 as a possible D gene (6 bases). The V end lost 3 bases, the J end lost 7 bases, and 16 bases lay between the germline ends. In germline, CDR1 is DFQATT, CDR2 SNEGSKA (reference sequence). This CDR3 comprises 14 residues. Written as DNA, the CDR3 is TGCAGTGCTAGTGGAACAGGGACGGAACAGCCCCAGCATTTT. Protein product: CSASGTGTEQPQHF.

The chain has TRBV2 and TRBJ2-1; D may be TRBD1 or TRBD2 (5 bases each). CDR3 length: 14 amino acids. Germline V lookup: CDR1 SNHLY, CDR2 FYNNEI. V lost 10 bases and J 14 bases, leaving 27 bases between the germline ends. CDR3 sequence: CAIQHRDVGFQEFF. Written as DNA, the CDR3 is TGTGCCATCCAACACCGGGACGTGGGTTTTCAAGAGTTCTTC.

This clonotype has just a few counts. A much larger clone lies a single base off, so this may be a read error. The chain employs TRBV5-4 and TRBJ1-2; possibly TRBD1 for D (6 bases). The V end lost 4 bases, the J end lost 6 bases, and 13 bases lay between the germline ends. The length of the CDR3 is 13 residues. Germline CDR1 and CDR2: SGHNT and YYREEE (reference sequence). For the CDR3, the DNA is TGTGCCAGCAGCCCGAGGGCAGGGGATGGCTACACCTTC. Protein product: CASSPRAGDGYTF. Full variable domain (remainder filled in from reference TRBV5-4 and TRBJ1-2): ETGVTQSPTHLIKTRGQQVTLRCSSQSGHNTVSWYQQALGQGPQFIFQYYREEENGRGNFPPRFSGLQFPNYSSELNVNALELDDSALYLCASSPRAGDGYTFGSGTRLTVV.

V usage is TRBV6-1 and J usage is TRBJ1-1; TRBD1 is a possible D gene (5 bases). CDR3 length equals 15 residues. CDR1 and CDR2 (germline): MNHNS, SASEGT. V lost 5 bases and J lost 0, with 13 bases in between. In DNA form, the CDR3 reads TGTGCCAGCAGTACCTGGGAGGGGATGAACACTGAAGCTTTCTTT. It codes for CASSTWEGMNTEAFF.

DNA of the CDR3: TGTGCCAGCAGTTGGACAGGGTCAACCAATGAGCAGTTCTTC. Protein sequence: CASSWTGSTNEQFF. This rearrangement joins TRBV6-5 to TRBJ2-1; 8 bases map to TRBD1. Unmatched junction bases numbered 5, after V lost 4 bases and J lost 6 bases. The CDR3 totals 14 residues. Germline V gene data show CDR1 as MNHEY and CDR2 as SVGAGI.

This clonotype turned up a few times. The V call is TRBV27, the J call TRBJ1-4, with D unresolved. Looked up from germline, CDR1 is MNHEY and CDR2 is SMNVEV (reference sequence). Trimming removed 5 bases from V and 4 bases from J, with 8 bases in between. The CDR3 totals 13 residues. The CDR3 DNA is TGTGCCAGCAGTCTAAGGCGTAATGAAAAACTGTTTTTT. It encodes CASSLRRNEKLFF.

Ten or more counts support this clonotype. The chain carries TRBV2 and TRBJ2-7; D gene uncertain. Trimming pared 6 bases from V and 0 bases from J, leaving 6 bases between. The CDR3 sequence is 12 residues long. Looked up from germline, CDR1 is SNHLY and CDR2 is FYNNEI. Written as DNA, the CDR3 is TGTGCCAGCAGGACGGCCTCCTACGAGCAGTACTTC. Residues: CASRTASYEQYF.

The chain joins TRBV2 to TRBJ2-4, with 9 bases that match TRBD1. Germline CDR1 and CDR2: SNHLY and FYNNEI. V lost 3 bases to trimming and J lost 4 bases; unmatched junction nucleotides: 4. The CDR3 consists of 15 residues. As DNA, the CDR3 is TGTGCCAGCAGTGATAGGGACAGGGCTAAAAACATTCAGTACTTC. Translation: CASSDRDRAKNIQYF.